One and the same sample provided the 3 T cell receptor beta chains below, sequenced in a study of human T cells and chemical hapten exposure (dated by TCRdb to the early 2020s). Library creation used RACE. The sequencer listed for this sample is NextSeq 500. The raw public reads went through TCRdb reprocessing: fastp at Q25, MiXCR clone calling, in-frame beta chains kept. Each record represents a unique CDR3 protein, reported with the most common genes and DNA among its rows. The sample data list under 400,000 distinct CDR3 sequences, and less than 6.5% of these were observed just once. The ten biggest clones cover 2.5% to 3% of the sample. The time point label on this specimen signifies: pre-sensitization, week 0. Read against the paper, the sample's treatment or condition label means: therapeutic diphenylcyclopropenone sensitization with weekly scalp DPC. This specimen consisted of whole blood, obtained in connection with sensitization to the hapten diphenylcyclopropenone (DPC). The receptor source for this set is a woman in her fifties or sixties with alopecia areata. Some clones in this sample may be carry-over from other donors' samples.

Many counts were recorded for this clonotype. The chain combines TRBV27 with TRBJ2-7, with D perhaps TRBD1 (5 bases). CDR1 and CDR2 (germline): MNHEY, SMNVEV (reference sequence). The length of the CDR3 is 15 residues. Trimming removed 1 base from V and 1 base from J, with 11 bases in between. The CDR3 spells CASSLYVPGSYEQYF. The CDR3 region has the DNA TGTGCCAGCAGTTTATACGTCCCAGGGTCCTACGAGCAGTACTTC.

This clonotype was observed many times. The chain has TRBV18 and TRBJ2-6; 8 bases are a match to TRBD1. The length of the CDR3 is 19 residues. Germline assignment: CDR1 KGHSH and CDR2 LQKENI. V shed 3 bases, J shed 2 bases, and the junction held 12 bases outside the gene matches. CDR3 protein: CASSPIGQGAGTGANVLTF. CDR3 coding DNA: TGTGCCAGCTCACCGATTGGACAGGGCGCGGGGACTGGGGCCAACGTCCTGACTTTC.

This clonotype occurred many times. Written as DNA, the CDR3 is TGCGCCAGCAGCACCGGGACTAGCACAGATACGCAGTATTTT. Protein: CASSTGTSTDTQYF. V gene TRBV5-1 combines with J gene TRBJ2-3; D may be TRBD2 (6 bases). Germline loops: CDR1 SGHRS, CDR2 YFSETQ. V lost 4 bases and J lost 0, with 9 bases in between. The CDR3 length is 14 residues.